This T cell receptor (beta chain) derives from a study of blood T cell repertoires in COVID-19. In the original analysis: Quantification of nucleated cells was approximated via reference gene primer amplification. Produced via immunoSEQ multiplex PCR; TCRdb's table is partial and in-frame only. V, J and clone size were drawn from that table, and D and trimming were deduced from the DNA. The repertoire has under 200,000 clones, 65% to 80% of them found once; the top ten carry 19%. Ages ranged from about 18 to 100 years, with residence in 24 US areas. Clinical history as reported by participants underpinned cohort assignment. Germline V gene lookup returns CDR1 SGHTA and CDR2 FQGNSA. The CDR3 contains 12 residues. The ends were cut back, 3 bases at V and 6 bases at J, with 9 bases in the middle.

This clonotype was sampled from a woman aged 70-85 years in a cohort exposed to, infected with or recovered from COVID-19 (not recorded which). The chain is built from TRBV7-2 and TRBJ2-7, with D possibly being TRBD1 (5 bases). The specimen sequenced was PBMCs or T cells enriched from blood (not recorded which). In nucleotides, the CDR3 is TGTGCCAGCAGCTTTACAGGCAGCGAGCAGTACTTC. Translating it yields CASSFTGSEQYF.